The clone carrying this T cell receptor (beta chain) has just one count. Its target is not known. This CDR3 has 12 residues. Trimming stripped 0 bases from V and 4 bases from J, with 6 bases between. Germline V gene sequence: CDR1 SQVTM, CDR2 ANQGSEA. The sample is drawn from a study of CD8+ T cells in alopecia areata. The overall study: Tofacitinib dosing lasted 6 to 18 months, which was then followed by 6 months off drug.

Whole-study results and caveats: Under tofacitinib, fewer expanded CD8+ clones appeared among the top 100 scalp clones.

RNA extraction was followed by reverse transcription into cDNA, which acted as the sequencing template. Sequenced by immunoSEQ multiplex PCR; TCRdb stores in-frame clones only, minus some. The table lists roughly 150,000 clones, 45% to 60% of them singletons. Documented treatment: oral pan-JAK inhibitor, 5-10 mg twice daily. Lesional scalp tissue (obtained by punch biopsy) and peripheral blood were collected from alopecia areata patients. T lymphocytes (CD4+ and CD8+) were sorted from PBMCs. The chain uses TRBV29-1 and TRBJ1-2; no definite D call. The sequenced sample was CD8+ T cells sorted from blood, obtained at week 4, from a patient treated with tofacitinib. This sequence was found in a human donor with alopecia areata. In DNA, the CDR3 is TGCAGCGTTGAAGAGTCCACCTATGGCTACACCTTC. Protein product: CSVEESTYGYTF.